This TCR beta chain was sequenced for a study of a mutant IDH1 vaccine in newly diagnosed glioma. Turning to the study itself: Patients had eight vaccinations, in weeks 1, 3, 5, 7, 11, 15, 19 and 23. Treated patients comprised approximately 62% males and approximately 38% females, mean age approximately 42 years.

Sequencing was performed with immunoSEQ multiplex PCR; in TCRdb, only in-frame clones are kept and a portion is missing. The sample includes around 40,000 clones, 65% to 85% of them seen just once. The time point: week 11, during vaccination. Every vaccine dose comprised 300 ug of mutant IDH1 20-mer peptide plus topical imiquimod. Concerning this clone: Its target is not known.

The specimen comprised PBMCs, sampled from a glioma patient whose treatment included an IDH1 peptide vaccine. This clonotype was sampled from a middle-aged man with glioma.

CDR3 sequence reads: CASSLAGVGTGELFF. DNA for the CDR3: TGTGCCAGCAGCTTGGCGGGAGTAGGGACCGGGGAGCTGTTTTTT. The chain couples TRBV5-4 to TRBJ2-2; D might be TRBD2 (6 bases). The germline V and J ends were trimmed by 0 bases and 5 bases, with 11 bases remaining between them. In germline, CDR1 is SGHNT, CDR2 YYREEE (reference sequence). This CDR3 spans 15 amino acids.